The present TCR beta chain was sequenced within a study of blood T cells in healthy people across ages. Using a J-beta primer mix together with a sample-barcoded 5' primer, a second PCR was run for about 6 to 11 cycles. TCRdb re-derived calls from the 5' RACE reads in MiXCR, one entry per CDR3 protein. The sample records approximately 940,000 distinct CDR3 sequences, around 48% being singletons. CDR1 and CDR2 from the germline V gene are SGHRS and YFSETQ. The V end was cut by 0 bases, the J end by 0 bases, with 11 bases between. This CDR3 has 16 amino acids. The source material was blood. The source of this sequence is a man aged 25 to 40 in good health. V is TRBV5-1 and J is TRBJ2-3, with D hard to call. As DNA, the CDR3 is TGCGCCAGCAGCTTGGTGCTAGGACCTAGCACAGATACGCAGTATTTT. This codes for CASSLVLGPSTDTQYF.